The entry below describes one TCR beta chain. The length of the CDR3 is 18 residues. The V gene lost 0 bases and the J gene lost 4 bases, with 20 bases spanning the gap. Germline CDR1 reads LGHNA; CDR2 reads YSLEER. Running of the assay took place at deep level. It was across several immunoSEQ plates that each subset's genomic DNA was evenly split. Loaded into unsorted PBMC replicate PCRs was about 0.3 ug DNA, approximately 30,000 T cell genomes. Authors' processing steps: With immunoSEQ giving junction-only sequences and no quality scores, filtering differed. The assay was immunoSEQ multiplex PCR, and TCRdb's table has in-frame clones only and misses some. V, J and clone size are those of that table, while D and trimming were read from the DNA. The repertoire holds 400,000 to 550,000 clones, with 79% as singletons. These data originate in a study of shared clonotypes between healthy human individuals.

The source of this sequence is a woman in her forties in good health. Some clones in this sample may be carry-over from other donors' samples. The chain links TRBV4-3 to TRBJ2-3, with a possible D match to TRBD2 (6 bases). Sequenced: PBMCs. CDR3: CASSQDPPGAGVSDTQYF. As DNA, the CDR3 is TGCGCCAGCAGCCAAGATCCCCCCGGAGCGGGTGTTTCAGATACGCAGTATTTT.